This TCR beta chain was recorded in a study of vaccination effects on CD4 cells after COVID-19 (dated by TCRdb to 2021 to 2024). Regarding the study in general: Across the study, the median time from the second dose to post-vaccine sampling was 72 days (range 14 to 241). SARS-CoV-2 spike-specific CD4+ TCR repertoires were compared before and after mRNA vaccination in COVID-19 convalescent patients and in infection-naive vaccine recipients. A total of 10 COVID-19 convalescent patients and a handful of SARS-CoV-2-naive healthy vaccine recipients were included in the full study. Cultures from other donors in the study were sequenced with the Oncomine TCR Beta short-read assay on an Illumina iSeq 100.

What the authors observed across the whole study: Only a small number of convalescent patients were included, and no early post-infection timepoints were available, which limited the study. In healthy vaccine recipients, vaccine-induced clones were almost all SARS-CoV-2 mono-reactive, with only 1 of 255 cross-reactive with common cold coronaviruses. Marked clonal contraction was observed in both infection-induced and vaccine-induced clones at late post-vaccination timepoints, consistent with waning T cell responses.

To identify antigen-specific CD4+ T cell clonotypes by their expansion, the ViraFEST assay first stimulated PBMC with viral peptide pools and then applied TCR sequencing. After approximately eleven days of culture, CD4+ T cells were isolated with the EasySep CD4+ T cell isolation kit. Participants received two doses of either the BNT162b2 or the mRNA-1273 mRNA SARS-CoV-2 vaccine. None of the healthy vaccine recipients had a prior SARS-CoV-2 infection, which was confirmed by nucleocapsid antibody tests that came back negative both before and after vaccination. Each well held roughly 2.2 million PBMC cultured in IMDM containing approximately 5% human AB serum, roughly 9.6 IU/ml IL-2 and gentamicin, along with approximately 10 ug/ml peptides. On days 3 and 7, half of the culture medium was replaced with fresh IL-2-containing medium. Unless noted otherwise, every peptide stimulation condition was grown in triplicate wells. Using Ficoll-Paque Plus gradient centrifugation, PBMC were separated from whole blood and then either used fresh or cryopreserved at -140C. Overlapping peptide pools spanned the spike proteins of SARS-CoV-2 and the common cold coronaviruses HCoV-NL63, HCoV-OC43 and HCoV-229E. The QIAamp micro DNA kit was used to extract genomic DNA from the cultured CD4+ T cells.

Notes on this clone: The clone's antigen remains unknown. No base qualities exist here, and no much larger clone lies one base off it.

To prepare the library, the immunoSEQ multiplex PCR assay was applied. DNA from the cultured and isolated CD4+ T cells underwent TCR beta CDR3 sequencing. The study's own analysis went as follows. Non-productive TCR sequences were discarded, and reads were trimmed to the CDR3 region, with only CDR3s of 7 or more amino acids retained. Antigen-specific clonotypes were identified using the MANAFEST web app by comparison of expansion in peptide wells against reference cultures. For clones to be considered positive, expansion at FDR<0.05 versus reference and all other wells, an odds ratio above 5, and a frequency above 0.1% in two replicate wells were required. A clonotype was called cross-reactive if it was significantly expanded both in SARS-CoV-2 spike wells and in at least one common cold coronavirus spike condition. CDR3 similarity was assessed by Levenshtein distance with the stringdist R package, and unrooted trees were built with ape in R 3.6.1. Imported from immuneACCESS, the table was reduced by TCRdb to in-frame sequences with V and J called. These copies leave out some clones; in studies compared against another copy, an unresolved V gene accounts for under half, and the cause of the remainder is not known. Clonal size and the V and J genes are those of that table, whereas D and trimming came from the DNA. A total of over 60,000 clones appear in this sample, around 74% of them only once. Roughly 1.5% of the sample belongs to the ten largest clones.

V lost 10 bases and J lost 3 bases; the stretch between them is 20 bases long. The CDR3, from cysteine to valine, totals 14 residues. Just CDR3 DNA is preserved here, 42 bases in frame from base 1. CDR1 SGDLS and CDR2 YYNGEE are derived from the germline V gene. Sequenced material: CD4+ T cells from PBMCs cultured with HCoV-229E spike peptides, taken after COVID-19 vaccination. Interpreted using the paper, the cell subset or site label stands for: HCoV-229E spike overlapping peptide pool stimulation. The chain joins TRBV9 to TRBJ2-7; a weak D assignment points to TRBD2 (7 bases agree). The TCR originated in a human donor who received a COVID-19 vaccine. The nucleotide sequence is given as TGTGCCCGCCCCCGGGGGGCCCTACTCTACGAGCAGTACGTC. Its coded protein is CARPRGALLYEQYV.